The 6 T cell receptor beta chains presented below share a single source sample, sequenced in a study of shared clonotypes between healthy human individuals. The protocol was immunoSEQ multiplex PCR, while the TCRdb copy is restricted to in-frame clones and leaves out a portion. Of a few million clones detected, approximately 90% appear once; the ten largest clones hold over 0.12%. The sequencing sample was made of naive CD4+ T cells sorted from blood. Subset given: CD45RA+ positively selected. These receptors came from a man between 18 and 29 years old in good health.

The CDR3 protein is CASSYSTASGNTIYF. Here the CDR3 DNA reads TGTGCCAGCAGTTACTCGACAGCCTCTGGAAACACCATATATTTT. V and J are TRBV6-6 and TRBJ1-3; a weak D match, TRBD1 (5 bases). Germline V lookup: CDR1 MNHNY, CDR2 SVGAGI (reference sequence). V was cut by 0 bases and J by 0 bases, with 6 bases left in between. The CDR3 runs to 15 residues.

This chain joins TRBV6-1 and TRBJ2-6; the D gene is possibly TRBD1 (7 bases). The V end lost 2 bases, the J end lost 3 bases, and 14 bases lay between the germline ends. Germline loops: CDR1 MNHNS, CDR2 SASEGT. The CDR3 is 17 residues long. CDR3 sequence (DNA): TGTGCCAGCAGTGAATTTTTCAGGGGGGTTGGGGCCAACGTCCTGACTTTC. Translating gives CASSEFFRGVGANVLTF.

The J gene is TRBJ2-3, the V gene TRBV6-1; D gene ambiguous. CDR1 is MNHNS, CDR2 SASEGT, per germline. The CDR3 contains 14 residues. The ends were cut back, 3 bases at V and 0 bases at J, with 7 bases in the middle. CDR3 in amino acids: CASSDALSTDTQYF. CDR3 nucleotides: TGTGCCAGCAGTGACGCGCTTAGCACAGATACGCAGTATTTT.

This clone has only one observation. The rearrangement uses TRBV5-1 and TRBJ1-2; the match to TRBD1 covers 8 bases. V gave up 4 bases and J gave up 7 bases; unmatched junction bases: 6. The CDR3 totals 13 residues. Germline V gene lookup returns CDR1 SGHRS and CDR2 YFSETQ. CDR3 nucleotides: TGCGCCAGCAGCGCCGGACAGGGCGGTGGCTACACCTTC. Its protein product is CASSAGQGGGYTF.

The chain has TRBV19 and TRBJ1-6, with a possible D match to TRBD1 (5 bases). Trimming removed 4 bases from V and 11 bases from J, with 9 bases in between. The CDR3 covers 12 residues. The germline CDR1 and CDR2 sequences are LNHDA and SQIVND (reference sequence). CDR3 in amino acids: CASSRIQAPLHF. Written as DNA, the CDR3 is TGTGCCAGTAGTAGGATACAGGCACCCCTCCACTTT. The full variable domain, in which reference TRBV19 and TRBJ1-6 provide the parts outside the CDR3, is DGGITQSPKYLFRKEGQNVTLSCEQNLNHDAMYWYRQDPGQGLRLIYYSQIVNDFQKGDIAEGYSVSREKKESFPLTVTSAQKNPTAFYLCASSRIQAPLHFGNGTRLTVT.

This chain joins TRBV19 and TRBJ2-7, with D tentatively TRBD1 or TRBD2 (5 bases each). This CDR3 has 14 residues. Trimming took 5 bases from V and 4 from J, leaving 15 bases between them. The germline CDR1 and CDR2 sequences are LNHDA and SQIVND (reference sequence). The CDR3 reads CASSVSRDAYEQYF. As DNA, the CDR3 is TGTGCCAGTAGTGTCTCCCGGGACGCTTACGAGCAGTACTTC.